This T cell receptor beta chain comes out of a study of OX40 agonist ivuxolimab in advanced cancers. Profiled with immunoSEQ multiplex PCR; TCRdb holds only in-frame clones, not every one. The sample includes tens of thousands of clones, about 88% of them seen just once. V lost 2 bases and J 2 bases, leaving 16 bases between the germline ends. Germline V gene lookup returns CDR1 PRHDT and CDR2 FYEKMQ (reference sequence). The CDR3 sequence is 16 residues long. The receptor's source is an adult with an advanced solid tumor such as melanoma, head and neck, liver or kidney cancer. Sequencing was performed on CD4+ or CD8+ T cells sorted from blood, taken in a trial of the OX40 agonist ivuxolimab. The chain is built from TRBV13 and TRBJ2-7; a weak D match, TRBD2 (6 bases). The CDR3 DNA reads TGTGCCAGCAGCTTATTGGCGGGAAGCCCCACCTACGAGCAGTACTTC. It is translated as CASSLLAGSPTYEQYF.